This T cell receptor beta chain was sequenced during a study of T cell repertoires in ileal Crohn's disease. Study as a whole: About half of patients got postoperative therapy: roughly 12 thiopurines, some 19 anti-TNF.

Assay used: immunoSEQ multiplex PCR; TCRdb lists only in-frame clones, some missing. The sample contains 10,000 to 15,000 clones, roughly 80% of which appear only once. This CDR3 spans 15 amino acids. CDR1 is SGHRS and CDR2 is YFSETQ in the germline V gene. V lost 1 base and J 3 bases, leaving 14 bases between the germline ends. The sample's time point: neoterminal ileum biopsy at postoperative endoscopy, about 6 months after surgery. The receptor comes from an adult with Crohn's disease. V gene TRBV5-1 combines with J gene TRBJ2-7, with D possibly being TRBD1 (6 bases). Sequenced sample: ileal tissue. CDR3 sequence: CASSLSGVEIYEQYF. The DNA for the CDR3 is TGCGCCAGCAGCTTGTCAGGGGTCGAAATCTACGAGCAGTACTTC.